The source of this T cell receptor beta chain is a study of OX40 agonist ivuxolimab in advanced cancers. This CDR3 region has 14 residues. V dropped 2 bases and J dropped 8 bases, with 15 bases sitting between them. The germline V gene has CDR1 SGHAT and CDR2 FQNNGV. The table came from immunoSEQ multiplex PCR; TCRdb's copy has only in-frame clones and leaves some out. The sample carries tens of thousands of clones, 79% recorded once. The chain couples TRBV11-2 to TRBJ1-2; tentatively, D is TRBD1 (6 bases). This receptor was obtained from an adult with an advanced solid tumor such as melanoma, head and neck, liver or kidney cancer. The specimen comprised CD4+ or CD8+ T cells sorted from blood, sampled in a trial of the OX40 agonist ivuxolimab. CDR3 loop: CASSLQGIEEGYTF. In DNA form, the CDR3 reads TGTGCCAGCAGCTTACAGGGGATTGAGGAGGGCTACACCTTC.